Many counts were recorded for the clone carrying this T cell receptor beta chain. What it binds is unknown. This sample stems from a study of T cells in Graves' hyperthyroidism and ophthalmopathy. Study results and limitations: Most clonotypes that expanded in the thyroid above 0.001 also showed up in blood.

Germline CDR1 and CDR2: GTSNPN and SVGIG (reference sequence). There are 14 residues in the CDR3. V was trimmed by 3 bases and J by 2 bases, leaving 11 bases between them. Amplification of TCR beta CDR3 regions used RNA as the template. The HTBI primer set served for first-round RT-PCR of the TCR CDR3. TCRdb reprocessed the multiplex PCR reads via MiXCR and lists one record per CDR3 protein. Of 640,000 or so distinct CDR3 sequences in the sample, roughly 14% were seen once. Clinicians diagnosed patients from clinical symptoms, serum thyroxine and TRAb, thyroid ultrasound and orbital computed tomography. Extraction of PBMCs used 8 to 10 ml of fresh peripheral blood.

The chain recombines TRBV30 with TRBJ1-3; the D gene is possibly TRBD1 (5 bases). The receptor comes from a woman aged 40 to 50 with Graves' ophthalmopathy. Sequencing used blood. The CDR3, as DNA: TGTGCCTGGAGCATATCAGGGACTGGAAACACCATATATTTT. Translated: CAWSISGTGNTIYF.